The T cell receptor (beta chain) described here comes from a study of cytomegalovirus exposure and HLA in healthy donors. Study-level information: It was reported in a later analysis that the same platform had been used for the 120 validation repertoires as for the roughly 710 first-cohort repertoires.

V lost 8 bases, J lost 5 bases, and 16 bases lay in between. There are 14 residues in the CDR3. Germline V gives CDR1 MNHEY, CDR2 SVGAGI. Profiled with immunoSEQ multiplex PCR; TCRdb holds only in-frame clones, not every one. This sample has about 270,000 clones, with approximately 83% found just once. The study drew the donors from its approximately 120-subject validation cohort, separate from the 666-subject first cohort. Sample: PBMCs. This clonotype was obtained from a woman in her late teens or twenties in good health and CMV-seronegative. V and J are TRBV6-5 and TRBJ1-5, with TRBD1 as a possible D gene (5 bases). DNA for the CDR3: TGTGCCAGCGCGCTCGGGGGAGGGTATCAGCCCCAGCATTTT. It specifies CASALGGGYQPQHF.